This T cell receptor (beta chain) was profiled in a study of T cell responses to AZD1222 COVID-19 vaccine. Germline V CDR1 and CDR2: LGHDT, YNNKEL (reference sequence). This CDR3 region has 16 residues. The germline V and J ends were trimmed by 2 bases and 4 bases, with 17 bases remaining between them. The protocol was immunoSEQ multiplex PCR, while the TCRdb copy is restricted to in-frame clones and leaves out a portion. The sample records approximately 90,000 clones, 90% being singletons. Here the sequenced sample was peripheral blood, taken on day 0 of AZD1222 vaccination. This TCR was recovered from an adult in good health. J is TRBJ1-2 and V is TRBV3-1 (or the pseudogene TRBV3-2); D may be TRBD1 (6 bases). The CDR3 protein is CASSQYDRPYVYGYTF. The CDR3 DNA reads as TGTGCCAGCAGCCAATATGACAGGCCGTACGTCTATGGCTACACCTTC.